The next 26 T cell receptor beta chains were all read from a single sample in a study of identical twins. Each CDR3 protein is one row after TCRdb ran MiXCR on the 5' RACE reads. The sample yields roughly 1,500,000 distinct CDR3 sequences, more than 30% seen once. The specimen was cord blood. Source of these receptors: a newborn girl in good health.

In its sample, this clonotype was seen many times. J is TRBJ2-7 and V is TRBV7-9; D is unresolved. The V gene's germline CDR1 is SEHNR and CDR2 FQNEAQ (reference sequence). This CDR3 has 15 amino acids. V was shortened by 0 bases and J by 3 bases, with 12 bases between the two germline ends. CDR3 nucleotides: TGTGCCAGCAGCTTAGCGGGTAGAGTGAGCTACGAGCAGTACTTC. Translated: CASSLAGRVSYEQYF.

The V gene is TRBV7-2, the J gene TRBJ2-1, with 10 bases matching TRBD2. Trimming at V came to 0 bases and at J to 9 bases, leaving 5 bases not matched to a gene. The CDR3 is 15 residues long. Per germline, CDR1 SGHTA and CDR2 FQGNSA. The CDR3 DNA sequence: TGTGCCAGCAGCTTAGCCAGCGGGGGGGCTGGTGAGCAGTTCTTC. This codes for CASSLASGGAGEQFF.

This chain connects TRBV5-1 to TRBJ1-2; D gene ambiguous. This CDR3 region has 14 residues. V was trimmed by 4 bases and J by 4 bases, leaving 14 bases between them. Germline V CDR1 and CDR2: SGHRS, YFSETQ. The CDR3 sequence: CASSPISPLYGYTF. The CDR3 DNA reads TGCGCCAGCAGCCCCATAAGCCCCCTCTATGGCTACACCTTC.

CDR3 sequence: CASSLDGFRAGTYNEQFF. The CDR3 DNA is TGTGCCAGCAGCTTAGATGGTTTTAGGGCCGGAACGTACAATGAGCAGTTCTTC. The chain employs TRBV7-2 and TRBJ2-1, with D uncertain. CDR1 SGHTA and CDR2 FQGNSA come from the germline V gene. The CDR3 is 18 amino acids. The V end lost 1 base, the J end lost 4 bases, and 20 bases lay between the germline ends. Combining the CDR3 with reference TRBV7-2 and TRBJ2-1 gives the whole variable domain GAGVSQSPSNKVTEKGKDVELRCDPISGHTALYWYRQSLGQGLEFLIYFQGNSAPDKSGLPSDRFSAERTGGSVSTLTIQRTQQEDSAVYLCASSLDGFRAGTYNEQFFGPGTRLTVL.

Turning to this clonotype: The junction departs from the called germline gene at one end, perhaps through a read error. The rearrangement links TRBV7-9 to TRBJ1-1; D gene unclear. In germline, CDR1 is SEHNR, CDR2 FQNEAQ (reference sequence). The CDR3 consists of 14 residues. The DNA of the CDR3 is TGTGCCGGCAGCTTAGCTCCGAGGAACACTGAAGCTTTCTTT. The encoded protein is CAGSLAPRNTEAFF.

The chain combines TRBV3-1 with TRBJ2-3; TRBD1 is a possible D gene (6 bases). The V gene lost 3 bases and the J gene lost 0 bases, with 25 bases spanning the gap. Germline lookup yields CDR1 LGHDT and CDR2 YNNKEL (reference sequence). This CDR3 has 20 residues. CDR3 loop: CASSHEAGEFGERSTDTQYF. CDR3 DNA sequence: TGTGCCAGCAGCCATGAAGCAGGGGAGTTCGGTGAGAGGAGCACAGATACGCAGTATTTT.

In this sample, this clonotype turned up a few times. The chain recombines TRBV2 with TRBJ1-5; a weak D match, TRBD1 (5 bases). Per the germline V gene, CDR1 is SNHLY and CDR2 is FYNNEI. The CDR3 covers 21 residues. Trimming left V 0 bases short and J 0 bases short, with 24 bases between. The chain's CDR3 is CASSEALLSGGAFYSNQPQHF. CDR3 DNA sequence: TGTGCCAGCAGTGAAGCGCTTCTTTCGGGAGGGGCGTTTTATAGCAATCAGCCCCAGCATTTT.

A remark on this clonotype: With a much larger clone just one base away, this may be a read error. CDR3 residues: CASSLGQGASTEAFF. The CDR3 DNA reads TGCGCCAGCAGCTTGGGACAGGGGGCGAGCACTGAAGCTTTCTTT. The rearrangement uses TRBV5-1 and TRBJ1-1; TRBD1 agrees at 10 bases. The V gene end was trimmed by 0 bases and the J gene end by 4 bases; junction bases not matched to a gene: 3. The CDR3 covers 15 residues. The germline V gene has CDR1 SGHRS and CDR2 YFSETQ.

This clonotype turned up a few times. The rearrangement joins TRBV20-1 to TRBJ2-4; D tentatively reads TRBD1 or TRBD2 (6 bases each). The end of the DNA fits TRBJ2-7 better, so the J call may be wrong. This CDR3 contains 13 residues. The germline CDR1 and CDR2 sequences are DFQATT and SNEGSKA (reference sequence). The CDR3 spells CSASSTGADEQYF. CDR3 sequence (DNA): TGCAGTGCTAGTTCTACGGGGGCCGACGAGCAGTACTTC.

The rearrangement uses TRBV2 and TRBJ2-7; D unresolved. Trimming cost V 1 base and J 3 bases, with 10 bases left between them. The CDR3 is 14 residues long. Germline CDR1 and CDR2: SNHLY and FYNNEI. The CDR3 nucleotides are TGTGCCAGCAGTGAAGAGGTGGTTGACTACGAGCAGTACTTC. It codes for CASSEEVVDYEQYF. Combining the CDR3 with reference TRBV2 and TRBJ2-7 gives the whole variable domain EPEVTQTPSHQVTQMGQEVILRCVPISNHLYFYWYRQILGQKVEFLVSFYNNEISEKSEIFDDQFSVERPDGSNFTLKIRSTKLEDSAMYFCASSEEVVDYEQYFGPGTRLTVT.

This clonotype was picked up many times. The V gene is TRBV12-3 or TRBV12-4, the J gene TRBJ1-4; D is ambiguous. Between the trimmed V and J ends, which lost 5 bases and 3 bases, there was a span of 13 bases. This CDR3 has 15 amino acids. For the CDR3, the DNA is TGTGCCAGCAGTCCGACAAGAAGACCTAATGAAAAACTGTTTTTT. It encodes CASSPTRRPNEKLFF.

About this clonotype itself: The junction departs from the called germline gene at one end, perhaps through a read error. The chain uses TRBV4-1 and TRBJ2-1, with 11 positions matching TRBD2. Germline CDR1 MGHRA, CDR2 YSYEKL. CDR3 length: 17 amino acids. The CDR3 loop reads CASSQDPSGRSYNGQFF. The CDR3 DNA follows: TGCGCCAGCAGCCAAGATCCTAGCGGGAGGTCCTACAATGGGCAGTTCTTC.

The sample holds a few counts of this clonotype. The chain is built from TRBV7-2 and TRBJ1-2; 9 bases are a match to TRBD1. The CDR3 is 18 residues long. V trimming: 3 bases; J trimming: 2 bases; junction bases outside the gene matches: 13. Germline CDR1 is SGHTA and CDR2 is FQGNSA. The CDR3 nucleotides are TGTGCCAGCAGCTTTAGGGATCCGGGACAGGGTACCAACTATGGCTACACCTTC. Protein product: CASSFRDPGQGTNYGYTF.

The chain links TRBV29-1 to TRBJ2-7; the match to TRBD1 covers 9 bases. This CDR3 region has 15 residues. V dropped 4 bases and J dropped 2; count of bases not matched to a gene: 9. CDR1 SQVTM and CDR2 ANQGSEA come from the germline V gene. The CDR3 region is CSVVGGQGLAYEQYF. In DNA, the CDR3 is TGCAGCGTTGTTGGGGGACAGGGTCTTGCCTACGAGCAGTACTTC.

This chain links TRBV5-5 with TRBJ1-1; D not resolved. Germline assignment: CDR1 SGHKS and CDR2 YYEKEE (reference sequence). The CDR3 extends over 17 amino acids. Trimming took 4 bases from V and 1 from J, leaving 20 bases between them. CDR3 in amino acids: CASSPHLWVGPNTEAFF. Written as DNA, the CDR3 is TGTGCCAGCAGCCCTCATTTATGGGTAGGGCCGAACACTGAAGCTTTCTTT.

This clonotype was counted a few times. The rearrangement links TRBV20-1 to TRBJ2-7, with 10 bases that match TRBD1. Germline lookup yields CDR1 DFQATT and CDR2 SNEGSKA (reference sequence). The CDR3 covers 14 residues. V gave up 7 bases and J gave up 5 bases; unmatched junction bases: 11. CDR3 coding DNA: TGCAGTGACCGACAGGGGGCGAGTTTCCACGAGCAGTACTTC. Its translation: CSDRQGASFHEQYF.

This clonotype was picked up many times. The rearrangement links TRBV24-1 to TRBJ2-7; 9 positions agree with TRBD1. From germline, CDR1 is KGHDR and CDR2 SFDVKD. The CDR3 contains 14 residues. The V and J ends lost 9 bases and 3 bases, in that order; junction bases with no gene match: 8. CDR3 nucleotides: TGTGCCACCTCTCCGACAGGGGGTAACTACGAGCAGTACTTC. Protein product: CATSPTGGNYEQYF.

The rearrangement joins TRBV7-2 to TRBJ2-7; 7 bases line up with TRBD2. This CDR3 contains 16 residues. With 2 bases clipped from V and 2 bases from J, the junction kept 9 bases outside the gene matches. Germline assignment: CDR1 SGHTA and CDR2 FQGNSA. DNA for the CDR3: TGTGCCAGCAGCTTATCTAGCGGATACCTTCCCTACGAGCAGTACTTC. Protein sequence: CASSLSSGYLPYEQYF. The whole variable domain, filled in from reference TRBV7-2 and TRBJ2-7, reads GAGVSQSPSNKVTEKGKDVELRCDPISGHTALYWYRQSLGQGLEFLIYFQGNSAPDKSGLPSDRFSAERTGGSVSTLTIQRTQQEDSAVYLCASSLSSGYLPYEQYFGPGTRLTVT.

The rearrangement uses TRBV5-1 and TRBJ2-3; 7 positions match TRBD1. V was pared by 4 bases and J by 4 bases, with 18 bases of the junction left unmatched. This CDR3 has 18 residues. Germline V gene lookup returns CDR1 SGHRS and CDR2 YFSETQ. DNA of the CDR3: TGCGCCAGCAGCCCTGGGACAGCCTCCCGCTTTTGGGCAGATACGCAGTATTTT. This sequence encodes CASSPGTASRFWADTQYF. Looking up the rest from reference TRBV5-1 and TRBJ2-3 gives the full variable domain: KAGVTQTPRYLIKTRGQQVTLSCSPISGHRSVSWYQQTPGQGLQFLFEYFSETQRNKGNFPGRFSGRQFSNSRSEMNVSTLELGDSALYLCASSPGTASRFWADTQYFGPGTRLTVL.

CDR3 protein: CASSYSPQSEAFF. The CDR3 nucleotides read TGTGCCAGCAGTTACTCGCCCCAAAGTGAAGCTTTCTTT. The chain carries TRBV6-2 or TRBV6-3 and TRBJ1-1; D gene unclear. V gave up 0 bases and J gave up 7 bases, with 9 bases separating them. The CDR3 covers 13 residues. CDR1 MNHEY and CDR2 SVGEGT come from the germline V gene.

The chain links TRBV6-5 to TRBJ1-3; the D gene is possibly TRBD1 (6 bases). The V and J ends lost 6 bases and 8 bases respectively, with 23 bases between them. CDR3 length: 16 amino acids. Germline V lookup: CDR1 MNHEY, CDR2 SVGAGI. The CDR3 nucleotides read TGTGCCAGCAGCCAGAAGCCGGACAGCCGAAGGTACACCATATATTTT. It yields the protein CASSQKPDSRRYTIYF.

CDR3 DNA: TGTGCCAGCAGCTTAGCCCTACAGGGGGCGGATTGGGCTTATAATTCACCCCTCCACTTT. This gives the protein CASSLALQGADWAYNSPLHF. The chain has TRBV7-2 and TRBJ1-6, with 9 bases that match TRBD1. The germline V gene has CDR1 SGHTA and CDR2 FQGNSA. This CDR3 has 20 amino acids. V lost 0 bases, J lost 4 bases, and 13 bases stayed unmatched.

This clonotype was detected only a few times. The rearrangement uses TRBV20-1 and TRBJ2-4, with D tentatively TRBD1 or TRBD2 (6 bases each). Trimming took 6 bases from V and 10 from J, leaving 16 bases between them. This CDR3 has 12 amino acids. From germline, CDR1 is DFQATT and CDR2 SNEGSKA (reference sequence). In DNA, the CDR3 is TGCAGTGCATTGGGACTGGGGGCGATTCAGTACTTC. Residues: CSALGLGAIQYF.

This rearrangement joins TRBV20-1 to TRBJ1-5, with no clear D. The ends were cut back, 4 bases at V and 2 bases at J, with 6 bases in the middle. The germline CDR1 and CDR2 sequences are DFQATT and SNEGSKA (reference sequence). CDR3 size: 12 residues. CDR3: CSANEGNQPQHF. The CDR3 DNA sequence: TGCAGTGCTAATGAGGGCAATCAGCCCCAGCATTTT.

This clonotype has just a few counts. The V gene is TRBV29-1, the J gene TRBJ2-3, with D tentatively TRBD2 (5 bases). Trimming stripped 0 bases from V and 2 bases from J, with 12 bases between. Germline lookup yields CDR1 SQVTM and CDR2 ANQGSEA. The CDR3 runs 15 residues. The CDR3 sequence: CSVEEGVRATDTQYF. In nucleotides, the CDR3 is TGCAGCGTTGAAGAAGGAGTGAGGGCCACAGATACGCAGTATTTT.

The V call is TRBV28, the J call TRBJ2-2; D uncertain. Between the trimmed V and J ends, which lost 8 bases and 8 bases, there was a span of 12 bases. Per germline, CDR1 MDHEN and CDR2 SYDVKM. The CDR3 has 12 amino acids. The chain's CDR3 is CASSRRSGELFF. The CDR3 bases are TGTGCCAGCTCCCGAAGGAGTGGGGAGCTGTTTTTT.